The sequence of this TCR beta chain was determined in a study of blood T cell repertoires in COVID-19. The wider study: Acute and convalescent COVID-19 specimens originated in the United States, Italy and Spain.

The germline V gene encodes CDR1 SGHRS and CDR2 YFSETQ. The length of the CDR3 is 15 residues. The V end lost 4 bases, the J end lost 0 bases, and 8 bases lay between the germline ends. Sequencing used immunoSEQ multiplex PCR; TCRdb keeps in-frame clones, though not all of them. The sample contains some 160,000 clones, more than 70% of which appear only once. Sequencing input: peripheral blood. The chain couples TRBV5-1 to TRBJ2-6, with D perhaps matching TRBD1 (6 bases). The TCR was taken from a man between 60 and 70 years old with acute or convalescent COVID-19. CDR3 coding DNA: TGCGCCAGCAGCCAGGGGAGCTCTGGGGCCAACGTCCTGACTTTC. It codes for CASSQGSSGANVLTF.